The T cell receptor beta chain under discussion was sequenced for a study of OX40 agonist ivuxolimab in advanced cancers. Study overall: Administration of intravenous ivuxolimab to patients occurred every 2 weeks at 0.01 to 10 mg/kg. Three dose-escalation patients had partial responses: one with hepatocellular carcinoma and two with cutaneous melanoma. Overall study results and limits: The antigens recognized by the expanded peripheral T cells, that is their antigen specificity, were not determined. The average count of expanded clones was higher among CD8+ T cells than among CD4+.

Measured with immunoSEQ multiplex PCR; TCRdb has only the in-frame clones, and not every one. The sample consists of 35,000 to 55,000 clones, roughly nine tenths of them appearing once. About this clone: Its target is not known.

This CDR3 has 16 amino acids. The germline CDR1 and CDR2 sequences are SGHTA and FQGTGA. V lost 4 bases, J lost 0 bases, and 13 bases lay in between. The specimen was CD4+ or CD8+ T cells sorted from blood, collected in a trial of the OX40 agonist ivuxolimab. This TCR came from an adult with an advanced solid tumor such as melanoma, head and neck, liver or kidney cancer. The V gene is TRBV7-3, the J gene TRBJ2-1; D remains ambiguous. The CDR3 coding sequence is TGTGCCAGCAGCTGGCAACCCTGGACCTCCTACAATGAGCAGTTCTTC. Translation gives CASSWQPWTSYNEQFF.